These 17 T cell receptor beta chains were sequenced from one sample in a study of blood T cell repertoires in COVID-19 (dated by TCRdb to 2018 to 2021). Library preparation employed the immunoSEQ multiplex PCR assay. TCRdb mirrors the immuneACCESS table, restricted to in-frame sequences. Some clones are absent from its copies; in checked studies, under half trace to an unresolved V gene, and the reason for the others is unknown. This sample has some 83,000 clones in its table, and 65% to 90% of those were observed once. The ten largest clones represent over 35% of the sample. The sequenced material came from peripheral blood. These receptors were collected from a man older than 75 with acute or convalescent COVID-19.

The rearrangement links TRBV3-1 (or the pseudogene TRBV3-2) to TRBJ1-1; TRBD1 is a possible D gene (6 bases). In germline, CDR1 is LGHDT, CDR2 YNNKEL (reference sequence). Deletions cut 3 bases from V and 11 bases from J, with 10 bases between. CDR3 length: 11 residues. CDR3 region: CASSQRGLAFF. The DNA for the CDR3 is TGTGCCAGCAGCCAGAGGGGGTTGGCTTTCTTT.

This clone appeared a few times. This chain links TRBV19 with TRBJ2-7, with TRBD1 identical over 10 bases. Germline V gene lookup returns CDR1 LNHDA and CDR2 SQIVND (reference sequence). This CDR3 has 13 residues. Germline trimming cut 5 bases from V and 5 bases from J; bases unmatched to any gene: 3. As DNA, the CDR3 is TGTGCCAGTAGTCGGGACAGGGGCAACGAGCAGTACTTC. Translation gives CASSRDRGNEQYF.

The chain combines TRBV11-2 with TRBJ1-1, with TRBD1 as a possible D gene (5 bases). The CDR3 sequence is 14 residues long. Trimming removed 7 bases at V and 2 bases at J, with 14 bases between. Germline values: CDR1 SGHAT, CDR2 FQNNGV. As DNA, the CDR3 is TGTGCCAGCACCTCAGGGTGGGATAACACTGAAGCTTTCTTT. Residues: CASTSGWDNTEAFF.

The V call is TRBV27, the J call TRBJ2-7; TRBD2 matches at 7 bases. Germline V CDR1 and CDR2: MNHEY, SMNVEV (reference sequence). V was clipped by 0 bases and J by 1 base; unmatched bases: 12. The CDR3 totals 18 residues. The CDR3 reads CASSLSPPGLIASYEQYF. For the CDR3, the DNA is TGTGCCAGCAGTTTATCCCCCCCGGGACTAATAGCGTCCTACGAGCAGTACTTC.

V and J are TRBV28 and TRBJ2-1; D is undetermined. The germline V gene has CDR1 MDHEN and CDR2 SYDVKM. The CDR3 is 13 amino acids. V was pared by 6 bases and J by 6 bases, with 12 bases between. The CDR3 nucleotides are TGTGCCAGCAGACCTACTCGGAGCAATGAGCAGTTCTTC. Translated, it gives CASRPTRSNEQFF.

J is TRBJ1-6 and V is TRBV5-1; D perhaps matches TRBD1 (6 bases). Germline V CDR1 and CDR2: SGHRS, YFSETQ. V shed 4 bases and J shed 6 bases, with 11 bases lying between them. This CDR3 is 14 amino acids long. The CDR3 here is CASSTGQSNSPLHF. The CDR3 nucleotides are TGCGCCAGCAGCACAGGACAGTCTAATTCACCCCTCCACTTT.

The rearrangement joins TRBV5-1 to TRBJ1-5; D gene unclear. The V and J ends lost 4 bases and 5 bases respectively, with 10 bases between them. CDR1 and CDR2 from the germline V gene are SGHRS and YFSETQ. The CDR3 length is 13 residues. CDR3 residues: CASSLDTYQPQHF. CDR3 bases: TGCGCCAGCAGCCTCGACACTTATCAGCCCCAGCATTTT.

This sequence joins TRBV20-1 and TRBJ2-3; tentative D call: TRBD2 (6 bases). V was pared by 3 bases and J by 1 base, with 17 bases between. In germline, CDR1 is DFQATT, CDR2 SNEGSKA (reference sequence). This CDR3 region has 16 residues. The CDR3 DNA reads TGCAGTGCTAGTGGGGACGGGAGCTTGCGCACAGATACGCAGTATTTT. This sequence encodes CSASGDGSLRTDTQYF.

The gene calls are TRBV18 and TRBJ1-4, with D perhaps matching TRBD1 (6 bases). V was shortened by 3 bases and J by 3 bases, with 17 bases between the two germline ends. Germline CDR1 KGHSH, CDR2 LQKENI. The CDR3 is 17 amino acids. The CDR3 loop is CASSPNYRAEANEKLFF. CDR3 DNA: TGTGCCAGCTCACCGAACTACAGGGCGGAGGCTAATGAAAAACTGTTTTTT.

In this sample, this clone turned up once. The rearrangement joins TRBV7-3 to TRBJ1-1; no definite D call. CDR3 size: 13 residues. The germline V gene has CDR1 SGHTA and CDR2 FQGTGA. V dropped 3 bases and J dropped 0 bases, with 5 bases sitting between them. CDR3 coding DNA: TGTGCCAGCAGCTTCGGGTTGAACACTGAAGCTTTCTTT. Translating it yields CASSFGLNTEAFF.

This chain uses TRBV28 with TRBJ2-7, with a weak D call TRBD1 (6 bases). CDR3 length: 14 residues. Per the germline V gene, CDR1 is MDHEN and CDR2 is SYDVKM. Trimming cost V 3 bases and J 1 base, with 10 bases left between them. In DNA form, the CDR3 reads TGTGCCAGCAGTTTCTCACAGGGATCCTACGAGCAGTACTTC. Protein product: CASSFSQGSYEQYF.

This chain joins TRBV12-3 or TRBV12-4 and TRBJ2-2, with D tentatively TRBD1 (6 bases). The V gene lost 6 bases and the J gene lost 6 bases, with 11 bases spanning the gap. The CDR3 has 13 amino acids. The CDR3 region is CASRTGYPGELFF. CDR3 bases: TGTGCCAGCAGAACAGGGTATCCCGGGGAGCTGTTTTTT.

The chain is built from TRBV2 and TRBJ1-2, with D maybe TRBD1 (6 bases). This CDR3 comprises 13 residues. Germline CDR1 is SNHLY and CDR2 is FYNNEI. The V end lost 6 bases, the J end lost 2 bases, and 10 bases lay between the germline ends. CDR3 region: CASRGTFNYGYTF. The CDR3 DNA sequence: TGTGCCAGCAGAGGGACATTCAACTATGGCTACACCTTC. Full variable domain (missing parts from reference TRBV2 and TRBJ1-2): EPEVTQTPSHQVTQMGQEVILRCVPISNHLYFYWYRQILGQKVEFLVSFYNNEISEKSEIFDDQFSVERPDGSNFTLKIRSTKLEDSAMYFCASRGTFNYGYTFGSGTRLTVV.

J is TRBJ1-1 and V is TRBV28, with no clear D. The CDR3 spans 11 residues. The V end was cut by 5 bases, the J end by 10 bases, with 11 bases between. Looked up from germline, CDR1 is MDHEN and CDR2 is SYDVKM. This CDR3 is CASSQPRGAFF. The CDR3 DNA follows: TGTGCCAGCAGTCAACCCCGGGGAGCTTTCTTT.

This clone was detected a few times. The rearrangement uses TRBV5-1 and TRBJ1-2; D is ambiguous. Germline V gives CDR1 SGHRS, CDR2 YFSETQ. The CDR3 is 13 amino acids. V gave up 4 bases and J gave up 8 bases, with 15 bases separating them. This CDR3 is CASSPRGVRGYTF. CDR3 DNA sequence: TGCGCCAGCAGCCCTAGAGGAGTACGCGGCTACACCTTC.

The genes are TRBV2 and TRBJ1-1; D is perhaps TRBD1 (5 bases). Germline V gene sequence: CDR1 SNHLY, CDR2 FYNNEI. The V end was cut by 3 bases, the J end by 3 bases, with 11 bases between. This CDR3 region has 14 residues. The CDR3 sequence: CASSDQGADTEAFF. The CDR3 region has the DNA TGTGCCAGCAGTGATCAAGGGGCTGACACTGAAGCTTTCTTT.

The chain has TRBV5-6 and TRBJ1-2, with D perhaps TRBD1 (5 bases). Trimming stripped 4 bases from V and 8 bases from J, with 15 bases between. Per germline, CDR1 SGHDT and CDR2 YYEEEE. The CDR3 is 13 amino acids. The CDR3 protein is CASSVREGRGYTF. Written as DNA, the CDR3 is TGTGCCAGCAGCGTCAGGGAAGGTAGGGGCTACACCTTC.